Listed below are T cell receptor beta chains from one sample, sequenced in a study of CD8 T cells in Susac syndrome. Each CDR3 protein gets one entry after TCRdb re-called the immunoSEQ multiplex PCR reads with MiXCR. In the table there are more than 110,000 distinct CDR3 sequences, approximately 95% of which are singletons. The sample consisted of CD8+ T cells from PBMCs. These receptors were obtained from a human donor in good health. CDR3s include the opening cysteine and the closing phenylalanine or tryptophan. D genes are given only for firm matches. Clone size is stated in some rows and not others, as once, few, many or a class when expanded.

v_call	j_call	d_call	clone_size	cdr3_nt	cdr3_aa
TRBV4-3	TRBJ2-5	TRBD2	-	TGCGCCAGCAGCCAAGATGGGACTAGCGGGAGTCAGGAGACCCAGTACTTC	CASSQDGTSGSQETQYF
TRBV20-1	TRBJ1-3	TRBD1	-	TGCAGTGCTAGAGATCTAAGGCGTTTGGAGGACAGGACCGCTGGAAACACCATATATTTT	CSARDLRRLEDRTAGNTIYF
TRBV20-1	TRBJ2-6	TRBD1	-	TGCAGTGCTAGAGATTTGGGACAGGGTCCCTCTGGGGCCAACGTCCTGACTTTC	CSARDLGQGPSGANVLTF
TRBV13	TRBJ1-3	-	-	TGTGCCAGCAGCTTAGGCTGGGGAAACACCATATATTTT	CASSLGWGNTIYF
TRBV27	TRBJ2-7	-	-	TGTGCCAGCAGTCCCGGGGCGGATCACTACGAGCAGTACTTC	CASSPGADHYEQYF
TRBV15	TRBJ2-2	-	-	TGTGCCACCAGCAGAGATGCGAACACCGGGGAGCTGTTTTTT	CATSRDANTGELFF
TRBV6-1	TRBJ2-7	-	-	TGTGCCAGCAGTCTCACCGGACGCCCGGCCTCCTACGAGCAGTACTTC	CASSLTGRPASYEQYF
TRBV4-2	TRBJ2-7	TRBD2	-	TGTGCCAGCAGCCATTCTAGCGGGCCCTACGAGCAGTACTTC	CASSHSSGPYEQYF
TRBV28	TRBJ2-3	-	-	TGTGCCAGCAGTTTGGCCCCGTCAGGGGAGCCCACAGATACGCAGTATTTT	CASSLAPSGEPTDTQYF
TRBV20-1	TRBJ2-7	-	-	TGCAGTGCTAGAGACCTACTAGACGAGCAGTACTTC	CSARDLLDEQYF
TRBV7-9	TRBJ2-2	TRBD1	-	TGTGCCAGCAGCTTAGGACAGGGGGATACCGGGGAGCTGTTTTTT	CASSLGQGDTGELFF
TRBV20-1	TRBJ2-5	-	-	TGCAGTGCCCGGTCTCTGTACGAAGAGACCCAGTACTTC	CSARSLYEETQYF
TRBV6-2/TRBV6-3	TRBJ2-7	TRBD2	-	TGTGCCAGCAGTTATGAGTTAGCTTCTCAAGCGGGATCAGCCTACGAGCAGTACTTC	CASSYELASQAGSAYEQYF
TRBV6-6	TRBJ2-5	-	-	TGTGCCAGCAGTCGCCGGGAGCAAGAGACCCAGTACTTC	CASSRREQETQYF
TRBV3-1	TRBJ2-1	TRBD2	-	TGTGCCAGCAGCCCGGGACTACTGAGAGGTGAGCAGTTCTTC	CASSPGLLRGEQFF
TRBV20-1	TRBJ2-1	-	-	TGCAGTGCTAGAGAGGTGCCAGGGAGCTCCTACAATGAGCAGTTCTTC	CSAREVPGSSYNEQFF
TRBV30	TRBJ2-2	-	-	TGTGCCTGGGGCACCGGGGAGCTGTTTTTT	CAWGTGELFF
TRBV11-2	TRBJ2-5	-	-	TGTGCCAGCAGCCCTCGGACAGCTCTGGAGACCCAGTACTTC	CASSPRTALETQYF
TRBV30	TRBJ2-7	-	-	TGTGCCTGGGGTTCCGGGACCATCACCTACGAGCAGTACTTC	CAWGSGTITYEQYF
TRBV5-1	TRBJ2-7	-	-	TGCGCCAGTACACGGCGCGAGCAGTACTTC	CASTRREQYF
TRBV20-1	TRBJ2-7	-	-	TGCAGTGCGAGTAAGAGGGAGCTAAACTCCTACGAGCAGTACTTC	CSASKRELNSYEQYF
TRBV6-2/TRBV6-3	TRBJ1-1	-	-	TGTGCCAGCAGTTACAGCTGGTCCTCCCATGGGACTGAAGCTTTCTTT	CASSYSWSSHGTEAFF
TRBV28	TRBJ2-7	-	once	TGTGCCAGCAGTTTATCTTTTGGCAATTCCTACGAGCAGTACTTC	CASSLSFGNSYEQYF
TRBV30	TRBJ1-1	-	-	TGTGCCTGGTCCCTCGGGGTGGAGGGCACTGAAGCTTTCTTT	CAWSLGVEGTEAFF
TRBV20-1	TRBJ2-5	-	once	TGCAGTGCTAGAGACCCCGCGACTAGTGTGCGGACCGTTATGTCCCAGTACTTC	CSARDPATSVRTVMSQYF
TRBV27	TRBJ2-3	TRBD1	-	TGTGCCAGCAGTTTATTTCCGGGACAGCCCTCAGATACGCAGTATTTT	CASSLFPGQPSDTQYF
TRBV15	TRBJ2-3	-	-	TGTGCCACCAGCAGAGTCCTAGTAATAGATACGCAGTATTTT	CATSRVLVIDTQYF
TRBV9	TRBJ2-6	TRBD1	-	TGTGCCAGCAGCGTAGCCCAGGGGGCTGGGGCCAACGTCCTGACTTTC	CASSVAQGAGANVLTF
TRBV4-3	TRBJ2-1	-	-	TGCGCCAGCAGCCAAGGATCATTTAGAGGGAGCTATCATGAGCAGTTCTTC	CASSQGSFRGSYHEQFF